The 8 T cell receptor beta chains in this list originate from one sample, sequenced in a study of blood T cell repertoires in COVID-19. Sequenced by immunoSEQ multiplex PCR; TCRdb stores in-frame clones only, minus some. The sample includes approximately 390,000 clones, approximately 88% of them seen just once. The sequencing input was PBMCs or T cells enriched from blood (not recorded which). The receptors derive from a middle-aged woman with acute COVID-19.

The V gene is TRBV2, the J gene TRBJ2-6, with 8 bases that match TRBD1. This CDR3 region has 17 residues. V dropped 8 bases and J dropped 0; count of bases not matched to a gene: 9. The germline gives CDR1 SNHLY, CDR2 FYNNEI. The DNA of the CDR3 is TGTGCCAGCTCAACAGGGGGGTCCATCTCTGGGGCCAACGTCCTGACTTTC. Translated: CASSTGGSISGANVLTF.

This rearrangement joins TRBV3-1 (or the pseudogene TRBV3-2) to TRBJ1-6, with a tentative D call TRBD1 (5 bases). V gave up 1 base and J gave up 9 bases, with 13 bases separating them. Germline CDR1 is LGHDT and CDR2 is YNNKEL (reference sequence). The CDR3 sequence is 15 residues long. CDR3 bases: TGTGCCAGCAGCCAAGGGCAGGGTTTGGGTTCACCCCTCCACTTT. Translation: CASSQGQGLGSPLHF.

The chain combines TRBV19 with TRBJ1-1; 11 nucleotides match TRBD1. The V gene end was trimmed by 9 bases and the J gene end by 4 bases; junction bases not matched to a gene: 7. The CDR3 consists of 14 residues. Germline values: CDR1 LNHDA, CDR2 SQIVND (reference sequence). The CDR3 reads CASQRGQGATEAFF. CDR3 in DNA: TGTGCCAGCCAAAGAGGACAGGGGGCCACTGAAGCTTTCTTT.

The chain uses TRBV19 and TRBJ1-3, with 7 bases fitting TRBD1. In germline, CDR1 is LNHDA, CDR2 SQIVND (reference sequence). The CDR3 loop spans 14 amino acids. J was trimmed by 4 bases and V by 5 bases; bases with no gene match: 5. The chain's CDR3 is CASSGTGVGNTIYF. Written as DNA, the CDR3 is TGTGCCAGTAGTGGCACAGGGGTCGGAAACACCATATATTTT.

This rearrangement joins TRBV11-3 to TRBJ2-3, with TRBD2 identical over 12 bases. This CDR3 is built from 18 residues. Per the germline V gene, CDR1 is SGHNT and CDR2 is YENEEA. V was clipped by 1 base and J by 1 base; unmatched bases: 6. The CDR3 here is CASSLGHRLAGGTDTQYF. The CDR3 nucleotides read TGTGCCAGCAGCTTAGGCCATAGACTAGCGGGGGGCACAGATACGCAGTATTTT.

The J gene is TRBJ2-3, the V gene TRBV5-1; 8 bases are a match to TRBD2. Trimming at V came to 0 bases and at J to 7 bases, leaving 7 bases not matched to a gene. CDR3 length: 15 amino acids. Germline lookup yields CDR1 SGHRS and CDR2 YFSETQ. The CDR3 spells CASSLASGGAYTQYF. CDR3 nucleotides: TGCGCCAGCAGCTTGGCTTCCGGGGGGGCTTATACGCAGTATTTT.

This chain links TRBV18 with TRBJ2-5; the match to TRBD1 covers 7 bases. Germline values: CDR1 KGHSH, CDR2 LQKENI. This CDR3 is 13 amino acids long. V lost 6 bases to trimming and J lost 4 bases; unmatched junction nucleotides: 5. CDR3 protein: CASSLQGPETQYF. In DNA, the CDR3 is TGTGCCAGCTCGCTACAGGGGCCAGAGACCCAGTACTTC.

The genes are TRBV5-1 and TRBJ2-7; possible D gene TRBD2, 6 bases. The CDR3 runs to 14 residues. CDR1 and CDR2 from the germline V gene are SGHRS and YFSETQ. V was shortened by 0 bases and J by 6 bases, with 13 bases between the two germline ends. CDR3 sequence reads: CASSLDRQGGEQYF. The CDR3 DNA reads as TGCGCCAGCAGCTTGGATCGTCAGGGAGGCGAGCAGTACTTC.